This T cell receptor (beta chain) was found in a study of cytomegalovirus exposure and HLA in healthy donors. Study outcomes and limitations: Later on, an analysis found that several of the most significant clusters appeared to be linked to common viral pathogens, which included parvovirus B19. Previous analysis showed most TCR beta V segments were productive about 87% or about 30% of the time. In the analysis, some V segments, TRBV6-2 and TRBV6-3 included, were excluded as indistinguishable. While the bulk of TCR sequences proved rare, some public TCRs turned up in many donors.

Researchers ran the PCR with 60 Vbeta and 13 Jbeta primers. Using immunoSEQ multiplex PCR, the repertoire was profiled, and TCRdb retains in-frame clones only, with some absent. Of 150,000 or so clones listed, 82% are singletons. Concerning this clone: Its antigen is not identified.

CDR1 and CDR2 (germline): SGHNT, YYREEE (reference sequence). V shed 2 bases and J shed 3 bases, with 12 bases lying between them. CDR3 size: 15 residues. V usage is TRBV5-4 and J usage is TRBJ1-3; D uncertain. Sequenced input: PBMCs. The sequence was collected from a male donor in good health and CMV-seronegative. The CDR3 loop is CASSFEEQGGNTIYF. The CDR3 DNA reads as TGTGCCAGCAGCTTCGAGGAACAAGGTGGAAACACCATATATTTT.